The 8 T cell receptor beta chains given below trace back to one sample, sequenced in a study of control samples from healthy donors and cancer patients. Repertoires were generated with immunoSEQ multiplex PCR, while TCRdb's copy carries only in-frame clones and drops some. This table holds 100,000 to 150,000 clones, 90% found once. Sequenced sample: blood. These receptors all come from a man aged 35 to 55 in good health.

The chain carries TRBV11-2 and TRBJ2-7; TRBD1 matches 9 bases. The CDR3 has 14 residues. The germline gives CDR1 SGHAT, CDR2 FQNNGV. The V segment lost 5 bases and the J segment 7 bases; nucleotides outside the gene matches: 9. CDR3 DNA sequence: TGTGCCAGCAGCGCCCGGGACAGGGTGCGGGAGCAGTACTTC. Translating it yields CASSARDRVREQYF. The full variable domain, in which reference TRBV11-2 and TRBJ2-7 provide the parts outside the CDR3, is EAGVAQSPRYKIIEKRQSVAFWCNPISGHATLYWYQQILGQGPKLLIQFQNNGVVDDSQLPKDRFSAERLKGVDSTLKIQPAKLEDSAVYLCASSARDRVREQYFGPGTRLTVT.

The chain is built from TRBV2 and TRBJ1-4; tentatively, D is TRBD1 (5 bases). CDR1 and CDR2 (germline): SNHLY, FYNNEI. Trimming left V 6 bases short and J 0 bases short, with 8 bases between. This CDR3 comprises 14 residues. CDR3 sequence: CASRTAATNEKLFF. CDR3 nucleotides: TGTGCCAGCAGGACAGCTGCAACTAATGAAAAACTGTTTTTT.

The chain links TRBV5-1 to TRBJ1-2; TRBD1 is a possible D gene (5 bases). The germline gives CDR1 SGHRS, CDR2 YFSETQ. The germline V and J ends were trimmed by 0 bases and 2 bases, with 8 bases remaining between them. This CDR3 region has 14 residues. The CDR3, as DNA: TGCGCCAGCAGCTTGGATCGGGGGAACTATGGCTACACCTTC. It encodes CASSLDRGNYGYTF.

This clone appeared once. The chain has TRBV24-1 and TRBJ1-5; the D gene is possibly TRBD1 (6 bases). V was trimmed by 3 bases and J by 6 bases, leaving 11 bases between them. The CDR3 has 14 amino acids. Germline loops: CDR1 KGHDR, CDR2 SFDVKD. The CDR3 spells CATSDPGVAQPQHF. In DNA, the CDR3 is TGTGCCACCAGTGATCCAGGGGTGGCTCAGCCCCAGCATTTT.

The gene calls are TRBV6-2 or TRBV6-3 and TRBJ2-7, with D possibly TRBD2 on 6 matching bases. CDR3 length: 14 residues. The germline V gene has CDR1 MNHEY and CDR2 SVGEGT. With 8 bases removed from V and 0 bases from J, the gap between germline ends came to 14 bases. CDR3 region: CASRPAGGSYEQYF. As DNA, the CDR3 is TGTGCCAGCCGCCCAGCGGGCGGCTCCTACGAGCAGTACTTC.

This chain connects TRBV27 to TRBJ1-1; D remains unclear. Germline CDR1 and CDR2: MNHEY and SMNVEV (reference sequence). This CDR3 contains 15 residues. Trimming removed 1 base from V and 1 base from J, with 10 bases in between. The CDR3 DNA reads as TGTGCCAGCAGTTTATTTGCAGTATCGAACACTGAAGCTTTCTTT. This translates into CASSLFAVSNTEAFF.

This clone was observed a single time. The chain links TRBV7-9 to TRBJ2-3; the match to TRBD1 covers 7 bases. CDR1 and CDR2 (germline): SEHNR, FQNEAQ (reference sequence). V was clipped by 1 base and J by 1 base; unmatched bases: 2. The CDR3 covers 15 residues. The CDR3 coding sequence is TGTGCCAGCAGCTTAGTTGGGACAGGCACAGATACGCAGTATTTT. It yields the protein CASSLVGTGTDTQYF.

J is TRBJ1-2 and V is TRBV7-2, with TRBD1 identical over 7 bases. Trimming took 7 bases from V and 5 from J; bases not matched to a gene: 13. This CDR3 spans 15 amino acids. CDR1 is SGHTA, CDR2 FQGNSA, per germline. CDR3 in amino acids: CASTSPRDREYGYTF. The CDR3 nucleotides are TGTGCCAGCACCAGCCCGCGTGACAGGGAGTATGGCTACACCTTC.